The clone carrying this T cell receptor (beta chain) came up many times. As yet, its antigen is unknown. The record originates from a study of T-cell memory formation after mild COVID-19. Overall study: Largely donor-specific sequence clusters came from a couple of donors. Study-wide findings and caveats: The second-wave clones peaking on day 37 were not confirmed as SARS-CoV-2-specific. Clones that got smaller from day 15 to 85 had even CD4/CD8, while clones growing later tipped toward CD4+.

TCRdb re-called the 5' RACE reads with MiXCR, one entry per CDR3 protein. The data hold roughly 130,000 distinct CDR3 sequences, with about 6.5% observed a single time. V shed 5 bases and J shed 1 base, with 14 bases lying between them. Germline V gives CDR1 SEHNR, CDR2 FQNEAQ (reference sequence). CDR3 length: 15 amino acids. The material sequenced was PBMCs or a T cell subset sorted from them (not recorded which). The chain is built from TRBV7-9 and TRBJ2-5; D is unresolved. This receptor was obtained from an adult woman who had mild COVID-19 (a few samples of this study predate the infection). Cell type and time point are not known. The CDR3 loop is CASSPLGPIQETQYF. CDR3 DNA sequence: TGTGCCAGCAGCCCCTTAGGGCCCATCCAAGAGACCCAGTACTTC.